The T cell receptor beta chain described here comes from a study of T cell repertoires in cytomegalovirus infection. The overall study: Public signatures in TCR beta pointed to CMV infection and matching HLA type.

TCRdb redid the calling of the reads with MiXCR, one entry per CDR3 protein. The table includes a few hundred thousand distinct CDR3 sequences, roughly a fifth detected once. This clonotype was recorded many times. The target antigen is unknown. This CDR3 is 17 amino acids long. The J segment lost 2 bases and the V segment lost 4 bases, leaving 8 bases of the junction unmatched. Germline CDR1 and CDR2: SGHTA and FQGTGA. Sequencing used cultured PBMCs, obtained from culture after CMV antigen stimulation. The sequence was obtained from a human donor in good health (CMV status not recorded). Some clones in this sample may be carry-over from other donors' samples. This chain uses TRBV7-3 with TRBJ2-1, with 10 bases that match TRBD2. The CDR3 loop reads CASSWNSLAGAYNEQFF. The CDR3 DNA follows: TGTGCCAGCAGCTGGAACTCCCTAGCGGGGGCCTACAATGAGCAGTTCTTC.